The T cell receptor (beta chain) under discussion was sequenced for a study of OX40 agonist ivuxolimab in advanced cancers. On the study more broadly: Subjects had a mean age of roughly 60 years, with a range of about 23 to 79; about 83% were male.

The CDR3 runs to 13 residues. Between the trimmed V and J ends, which lost 6 bases and 3 bases, there was a span of 11 bases. Germline CDR1 is KGHSH and CDR2 is LQKENI. Excluded were patients having autoimmune disease history or systemic immunosuppression. To note about this clone: Its antigen is undetermined.

The study's findings and limits: Researchers did not determine the expanded peripheral T cells' antigen specificity. Expanded clones were, on average, more numerous among CD8+ T cells than CD4+.

Some clones are missing from TCRdb's copy, which holds only in-frame ones; the method was immunoSEQ multiplex PCR. The sample lists 55,000 to 90,000 clones, 75% to 85% occurring once. The sequence came from an adult with an advanced solid tumor such as melanoma, head and neck, liver or kidney cancer. The source material was CD4+ or CD8+ T cells sorted from blood, sampled in a trial of the OX40 agonist ivuxolimab. This chain joins TRBV18 and TRBJ1-1, with a tentative D call TRBD1 (5 bases). CDR3 loop: CASSSETDTEAFF. The CDR3 DNA reads TGTGCCAGCTCTTCGGAGACAGACACTGAAGCTTTCTTT.